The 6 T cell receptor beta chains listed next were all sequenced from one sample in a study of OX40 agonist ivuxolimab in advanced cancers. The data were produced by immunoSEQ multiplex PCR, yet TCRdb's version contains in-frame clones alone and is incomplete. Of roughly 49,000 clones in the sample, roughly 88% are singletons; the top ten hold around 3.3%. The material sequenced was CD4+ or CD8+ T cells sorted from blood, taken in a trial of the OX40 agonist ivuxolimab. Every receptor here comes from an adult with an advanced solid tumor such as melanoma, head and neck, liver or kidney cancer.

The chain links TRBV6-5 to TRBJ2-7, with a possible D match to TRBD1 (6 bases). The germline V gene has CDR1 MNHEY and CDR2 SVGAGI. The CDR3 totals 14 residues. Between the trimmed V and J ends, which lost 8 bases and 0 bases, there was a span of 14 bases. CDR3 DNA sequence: TGTGCCAGCGGCTCGGGACATAGCTCCTACGAGCAGTACTTC. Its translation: CASGSGHSSYEQYF.

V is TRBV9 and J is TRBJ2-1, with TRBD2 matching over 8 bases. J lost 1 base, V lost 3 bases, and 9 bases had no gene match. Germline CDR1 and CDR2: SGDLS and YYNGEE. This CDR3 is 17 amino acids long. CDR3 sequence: CASSGIYGTSSYNEQFF. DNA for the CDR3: TGTGCCAGCAGCGGGATATACGGGACTAGTTCCTACAATGAGCAGTTCTTC.

The DNA for the CDR3 is TGCGCCAGCAGCCAAGATTATACGGGCAGGGGGCTATCCGGGGAGCTGTTTTTT. Translated: CASSQDYTGRGLSGELFF. The rearrangement uses TRBV4-1 and TRBJ2-2; TRBD1 matches 8 bases. Per the germline V gene, CDR1 is MGHRA and CDR2 is YSYEKL. Germline trimming cut 0 bases from V and 6 bases from J; bases unmatched to any gene: 12. This CDR3 has 18 residues.

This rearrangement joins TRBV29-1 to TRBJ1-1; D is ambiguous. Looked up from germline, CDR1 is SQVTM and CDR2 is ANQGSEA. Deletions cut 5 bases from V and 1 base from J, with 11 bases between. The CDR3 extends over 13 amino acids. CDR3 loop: CSVQTSGNTEAFF. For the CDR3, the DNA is TGCAGCGTTCAAACCTCGGGGAACACTGAAGCTTTCTTT.

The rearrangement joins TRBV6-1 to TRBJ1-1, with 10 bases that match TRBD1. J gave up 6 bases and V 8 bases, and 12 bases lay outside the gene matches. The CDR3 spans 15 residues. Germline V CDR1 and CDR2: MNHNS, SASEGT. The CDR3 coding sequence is TGTGCCAGCCAAAGACAGGGGGCGAGTTCGGCTGAAGCTTTCTTT. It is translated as CASQRQGASSAEAFF.

Written as DNA, the CDR3 is TGTGCCAGCAGTTTATCGGACTATGGCTACACCTTC. It specifies CASSLSDYGYTF. The chain combines TRBV28 with TRBJ1-2; D is unclear. Trimming took 1 base from V and 3 from J, leaving 3 bases between them. CDR3 length: 12 residues. CDR1 is MDHEN, CDR2 SYDVKM, per germline.